This TCR beta chain is from a study of tumor-infiltrating lymphocytes in primary liver carcinoma. This clonotype has a single count. One end of the junction does not line up with germline, which may come from a read error. Germline CDR1 MNHEY, CDR2 SVGAGI. This CDR3 region has 13 residues. From about 530 ng total RNA, TCR beta cDNA was generated with a primer in the constant region. Libraries for TCR beta were built through three nested multiplex PCR rounds, which together made up a slightly modified ARM-PCR procedure. Use of TRBV1-TRBV30 forward primers with a C-beta reverse primer characterized the first two PCR rounds, which lasted about 9 cycles each. TCRdb redid the calling of the multiplex PCR reads with MiXCR, one entry per CDR3 protein. The repertoire holds about 20,000 distinct CDR3 sequences, over 65% seen once, with around 40% in the top ten. Co-extracting RNA and DNA was done with roughly 18-32 mg of unsorted bulk tissue as input.

The V and J genes are TRBV6-5 and TRBJ2-6; D possibly uses TRBD1 or TRBD2 (5 bases each). This receptor was identified in a man aged 35 to 55 with primary liver carcinoma and hepatitis B virus infection. Input material: liver tumor tissue from sampling region 1. Subset: tumor region T1, superior pole. DNA of the CDR3: TGTGACAGCACCGGGTGGGGGACCAACGTCCTGACTTTC. As protein: CDSTGWGTNVLTF.